The 7 T cell receptor beta chains in this list originate from one sample, sequenced in a study of cytomegalovirus exposure and HLA in healthy donors. TCRdb's table, derived via immunoSEQ multiplex PCR, lists solely in-frame clones and lacks some. The data hold about 130,000 clones, with roughly 90% observed a single time. The sequenced material came from PBMCs. Source of these receptors: a woman under 30 in good health and CMV-seronegative.

This CDR3 is CASARGVDNQPQHF. The CDR3 nucleotides are TGTGCTAGTGCCCGGGGGGTTGACAATCAGCCCCAGCATTTT. The chain is built from TRBV12-5 and TRBJ1-5; the D gene is possibly TRBD1 (5 bases). Trimming cost V 7 bases and J 3 bases, with 13 bases left between them. Germline lookup yields CDR1 LGHNT and CDR2 FRNRAP. The CDR3 totals 14 residues.

The chain is built from TRBV6-1 and TRBJ1-2; 7 bases align to TRBD1. J gave up 4 bases and V 1 base, and 12 bases lay outside the gene matches. Germline V gene data show CDR1 as MNHNS and CDR2 as SASEGT. CDR3 size: 17 residues. CDR3 DNA sequence: TGTGCCAGCAGTGAAGAAGGGGACAGTTCCCCCTTCTATGGCTACACCTTC. Protein: CASSEEGDSSPFYGYTF.

The chain couples TRBV15 to TRBJ1-4, with no clear D. Trimming shortened V by 3 bases and J by 3 bases, and 14 bases separated the two germline ends. Germline loops: CDR1 LNHNV, CDR2 YYDKDF (reference sequence). The CDR3 runs 16 residues. In DNA, the CDR3 is TGTGCCACCAGCAGTGGGATGGGGAGGGCTAATGAAAAACTGTTTTTT. Protein: CATSSGMGRANEKLFF.

J is TRBJ2-1 and V is TRBV13; no clear D. The CDR3 runs 13 residues. V shed 5 bases and J shed 5 bases, with 10 bases lying between them. The germline V gene encodes CDR1 PRHDT and CDR2 FYEKMQ (reference sequence). The CDR3 DNA reads as TGTGCCAGCAGCCACGGCGGTCACAATGAGCAGTTCTTC. Its translation is CASSHGGHNEQFF.

The chain carries TRBV10-1 and TRBJ2-3, with 9 bases lining up with TRBD2. Per germline, CDR1 WNHNN and CDR2 SYGVQD (reference sequence). V shed 0 bases, J shed 10 bases, and the junction held 11 bases outside the gene matches. The CDR3 is 16 amino acids. CDR3 amino acids: CASSESRLAGIAAQYF. Written as DNA, the CDR3 is TGCGCCAGCAGTGAGTCGAGGCTAGCGGGAATTGCGGCGCAGTATTTT.

V is TRBV29-1 and J is TRBJ1-3; D is undetermined. This CDR3 has 17 residues. The germline gives CDR1 SQVTM, CDR2 ANQGSEA. Between the trimmed V and J ends, which lost 2 bases and 4 bases, there was a span of 21 bases. CDR3 sequence reads: CSVELLGTGPAGNTIYF. DNA of the CDR3: TGCAGCGTTGAATTGCTGGGTACGGGTCCAGCGGGAAACACCATATATTTT.

This clone was counted a few times. V is TRBV28 and J is TRBJ2-1; D gene uncertain. CDR3 length equals 13 residues. CDR1 MDHEN and CDR2 SYDVKM come from the germline V gene. V lost 5 bases to trimming and J lost 7 bases, with 12 bases between them. CDR3 DNA sequence: TGTGCCAGCAGTGCACCTTTCGGTAATGAGCAGTTCTTC. It codes for CASSAPFGNEQFF.